A selection of T cell receptor beta chains follows, all from one sample in a study of identical twins. TCRdb re-called the 5' RACE reads through MiXCR, storing one row per CDR3 protein. The table records about 260,000 distinct CDR3 sequences, 5.5% to 7% of them present only once. This same sample was also part of a study on yellow fever vaccine responses in identical twins.

The sample taken for sequencing was memory (CD45RO+) T cells sorted from blood. Every receptor here comes from a woman between 18 and 30 years old in good health. The CDR3 runs from the conserved cysteine through the conserved F or W. Each record gives: J gene, D gene, clone size, V gene, CDR3 DNA, CDR3 protein. The D gene is left open where the match is weak. Some rows have no size entry. The others give once, few or many, or a class for an expanded clone.

>TRBJ1-1|TRBD1|-|TRBV20-1
TGCAGTGCTCCCAGGGGGCAGACTGAAGCTTTCTTT
CSAPRGQTEAFF
>TRBJ2-3|-|-|TRBV15
TGTGCCACCAGCAGAGCTGGCCGCGGGAGCACAGATACGCAGTATTTT
CATSRAGRGSTDTQYF
>TRBJ2-7|TRBD1|few|TRBV20-1
TGCAGTGCTAGAGGGCCGGGACAGGGCTCCCACGAGCAGTACTTC
CSARGPGQGSHEQYF
>TRBJ1-4|TRBD1|few|TRBV28
TGTGCCAGCAGTTTAACCCAGGGGGCTAATGAAAAACTGTTTTTT
CASSLTQGANEKLFF
>TRBJ2-7|TRBD2|-|TRBV20-1
TGCAGTCTCTTAGCGGGAGGCTACGAGCAGTACTTC
CSLLAGGYEQYF
>TRBJ2-1|-|-|TRBV7-9
TGTGCCAGCAGCCGCTCAAGGAGGGAAAGCTCCTACAATGAGCAGTTCTTC
CASSRSRRESSYNEQFF
>TRBJ1-1|TRBD1|few|TRBV6-1
TGTGCCAGCACGGACAGGGGCAACACTGAAGCTTTCTTT
CASTDRGNTEAFF
>TRBJ2-1|-|-|TRBV7-9
TGTGCCAGCAGCTTAGCAGGGATCCTCTACAATGAGCAGTTCTTC
CASSLAGILYNEQFF
>TRBJ1-2|TRBD1|few|TRBV24-1
TGTGCCACCAGTGAGTCGACAGGGGAAGAAGAAGGCTACACCTTC
CATSESTGEEEGYTF
>TRBJ2-7|TRBD2|few|TRBV7-2
TGTGCCAGCAGACTCGGACTAGCGGGAGTCTACGAGCAGTACTTC
CASRLGLAGVYEQYF
>TRBJ2-1|-|few|TRBV7-6
TGTGCCAGCAGCCTTAGAGGACGGGAGCAAATATCCTACAATGAGCAGTTCTTC
CASSLRGREQISYNEQFF
>TRBJ1-3|-|few|TRBV7-9
TGTGCCAGCAGCTGGCCGGGGGGGTCTGGAAACACCATATATTTT
CASSWPGGSGNTIYF
>TRBJ2-2|TRBD2|many|TRBV10-2
TGCGCCAGCAGGTGGGGACTAGCTGACACCGGGGAGCTGTTTTTT
CASRWGLADTGELFF
>TRBJ2-4|-|-|TRBV4-1
TGCGCCAGCAGCCAAGAGCGACACTTAGCCAAAAACATTCAGTACTTC
CASSQERHLAKNIQYF
>TRBJ2-6|-|-|TRBV11-2
TGTGCCAGCAGCCCCCAGGTTGCTGGGGCCAACGTCCTGACTTTC
CASSPQVAGANVLTF
>TRBJ2-3|-|many|TRBV20-1
TGCAGTGCCAGAAGCGGGTATAGTCCAGATACGCAGTATTTT
CSARSGYSPDTQYF
>TRBJ1-2|TRBD1|many|TRBV27
TGTGCCAGCAGTTCTTCCGGGACAGGGGTTTACTATGGCTACACCTTC
CASSSSGTGVYYGYTF
>TRBJ2-1|TRBD2|few|TRBV20-1
TGCAGTGCTAGCATCCCTCGCGGGGGCAATGAGCAGTTCTTC
CSASIPRGGNEQFF
>TRBJ2-7|-|-|TRBV11-2
TGTGCCAGCAGCTTAGATCGCAGGGCCTACGAGCAGTACTTC
CASSLDRRAYEQYF
>TRBJ2-5|-|many|TRBV5-1
TGCGCCAGCAGCTTGGCGCAGCTTCAAGAGACCCAGTACTTC
CASSLAQLQETQYF
>TRBJ1-5|-|-|TRBV6-1
TGTGCCAGCAGTGAATTCGTGCGCCCAAATCAGCCCCAGCATTTT
CASSEFVRPNQPQHF
>TRBJ1-2|-|-|TRBV10-3
TGTGCCATCAGTGAGTCCTCTAATGGGGCTTATGGCTACACCTTC
CAISESSNGAYGYTF
>TRBJ2-1|TRBD2|-|TRBV29-1
TGCAGCGCCGGGACTAGCGGCTCCTACAATGAGCAGTTCTTC
CSAGTSGSYNEQFF
>TRBJ1-3|-|many|TRBV5-1
TGCGCCAGCAGCTTGACTGGAAACACCATATATTTT
CASSLTGNTIYF
>TRBJ2-7|-|-|TRBV4-2
TGTGCCAGCAGCCAAGGGGCGACTTTCTACGAGCAGTACTTC
CASSQGATFYEQYF
>TRBJ2-5|-|many|TRBV4-1
TGCGCCAGCAGCCAAGGTATCCAAGAGACCCAGTACTTC
CASSQGIQETQYF
>TRBJ1-6|TRBD1|many|TRBV12-3/TRBV12-4
TGTGCCAGCAGAAGGACAGGGCAGCATTCACCCCTCCACTTT
CASRRTGQHSPLHF
>TRBJ2-5|TRBD2|few|TRBV5-1
TGCGCCAGCAGCCCCTCTCGGGGGAGGGCGGAGACCCAGTACTTC
CASSPSRGRAETQYF
>TRBJ1-4|-|-|TRBV5-1
TGCGCCAGCAGCTTGGTAGGGAGGGATGAAAAACTGTTTTTT
CASSLVGRDEKLFF
>TRBJ2-1|TRBD2|many|TRBV24-1
TGTGCCACCAGTGTTCCGACTAGCGGGCCCCTCGATGAGCAGTTCTTC
CATSVPTSGPLDEQFF
>TRBJ2-7|TRBD2|few|TRBV20-1
TGCAGTGCTAGAAAGCCACTAGCGGGAGGAGCTAGGAGCTCCTACGAGCAGTACTTC
CSARKPLAGGARSSYEQYF
>TRBJ2-3|TRBD2|many|TRBV6-1
TGTGCCAGCTCATGGCTAGCGGGAGGGCCGGTGGATACGCAGTATTTT
CASSWLAGGPVDTQYF
>TRBJ2-1|-|many|TRBV12-3/TRBV12-4
TGTGCCAGCAGTTTCGCTTACTCCGGAGCCCGGAATGAGCAGTTCTTC
CASSFAYSGARNEQFF
>TRBJ2-1|TRBD2|-|TRBV20-1
TGCAGTGCTAGAGACAAGCCTTGGGCGGGAGTATTTCAGAGTGAGCAGTTCTTC
CSARDKPWAGVFQSEQFF
>TRBJ1-1|TRBD1|few|TRBV20-1
TGCAGTGTTGGGGGAGGGACAGCGTACACTGAAGCTTTCTTT
CSVGGGTAYTEAFF
>TRBJ2-7|TRBD1|-|TRBV6-1
TGTGCCAGCAGAAAAGGGGGACAGCCCTACGAGCAGTACTTC
CASRKGGQPYEQYF
>TRBJ2-5|TRBD1|few|TRBV7-9
TGTGCCAGCAGCGGGACAGGGGGAACAGAGACCCAGTACTTC
CASSGTGGTETQYF
>TRBJ1-1|-|many|TRBV12-3/TRBV12-4
TGTGCCAGCAGTTTATGGGGGAGGAACACTGAAGCTTTCTTT
CASSLWGRNTEAFF
>TRBJ2-1|TRBD2|few|TRBV20-1
TGCAGTGCTAGAGATTTCCTAGCGGCCCCATACAATGAGCAGTTCTTC
CSARDFLAAPYNEQFF
>TRBJ2-1|-|many|TRBV12-3/TRBV12-4
TGTGCCAGCAGGACGGACAGCTACAATGAGCAGTTCTTC
CASRTDSYNEQFF
>TRBJ2-1|TRBD2|few|TRBV13
TGTGCCAGCAGCGTACAAACGGGACTAGCACCCCATGGGCCGTTCTTC
CASSVQTGLAPHGPFF
>TRBJ1-2|-|few|TRBV5-6
TGTGCCAGCAGCTTGGTGGGGGTAAACTATGGCTACACCTTC
CASSLVGVNYGYTF
>TRBJ1-1|-|-|TRBV10-3
TGTGCCATCAGACTGACGGAGAACACTGAAGCTTTCTTT
CAIRLTENTEAFF
>TRBJ2-5|-|-|TRBV9
TGTGCCAGCAGCGTAGATCCGGGAGTAGAGACCCAGTACTTC
CASSVDPGVETQYF
>TRBJ2-7|-|few|TRBV6-5
TGTGCCAGCAGTTACGTTCCAGGGCCCTACGAGCAGTACTTC
CASSYVPGPYEQYF
>TRBJ2-3|TRBD2|few|TRBV14
TGTGCCAGCAGCCCAAAATTCGCGGGCGGGGGAGATACGCAGTATTTT
CASSPKFAGGGDTQYF
>TRBJ1-2|-|many|TRBV10-3
TGTGCCATCAGTGAACACTCAGGCCGAGATGGCTACACCTTC
CAISEHSGRDGYTF
>TRBJ2-1|-|few|TRBV3-1
TGTGCCAGCAGCCAAGAACGGCTACGATCCTTTGGCTCCTACAATGAGCAGTTCTTC
CASSQERLRSFGSYNEQFF
>TRBJ2-3|TRBD1|few|TRBV14
TGTGCCAGCAGCCCTCTTGGACAGGGCGGCACAGATACGCAGTATTTT
CASSPLGQGGTDTQYF
>TRBJ2-7|-|few|TRBV11-2
TGTGCCAGCAGCTTGATGGACGAGCAGTACTTC
CASSLMDEQYF
>TRBJ2-5|-|many|TRBV3-1
TGTGCCAGCAGCCATCTCGGGAGAGGAGAGACCCAGTACTTC
CASSHLGRGETQYF
>TRBJ2-1|-|many|TRBV7-2
TGTGCCAGCAGCGCCGGACTGTTCTTC
CASSAGLFF
>TRBJ1-5|-|-|TRBV29-1
TGCAGCGTTGCTTCGCAGCCTGGAAGCAATCAGCCCCAGCATTTT
CSVASQPGSNQPQHF
>TRBJ2-2|-|-|TRBV7-9
TGTGCCAGCAGCTTTTCTAGCACAATCACCGGGGAGCTGTTTTTT
CASSFSSTITGELFF
>TRBJ2-2|TRBD2|few|TRBV20-1
TGCAGTGCTAGGTTTTCGGGAGGCAACACCGGGGAGCTGTTTTTT
CSARFSGGNTGELFF